What follows is one T cell receptor (beta chain) and its context. Its antigen is unknown. TCRdb's copy holds only in-frame clones and misses some; the assay was immunoSEQ multiplex PCR. The profile shows 100,000 to 150,000 clones, 90% of them singletons. V lost 4 bases to trimming and J lost 4 bases; unmatched junction nucleotides: 9. This CDR3 has 16 residues. Germline V gives CDR1 MNHEY, CDR2 SVGAGI. The sample originates from a study of OX40 agonist ivuxolimab in advanced cancers. On the study more broadly: As their treatment, patients were administered ivuxolimab, an agonistic anti-OX40 (CD134) antibody.

General study points: Undetermined was the antigen specificity of the expanded peripheral T cells.

V gene TRBV6-5 combines with J gene TRBJ1-1, with TRBD1 identical over 10 bases. Here the sequenced sample was CD4+ or CD8+ T cells sorted from blood, taken in a trial of the OX40 agonist ivuxolimab. This sequence originates from an adult with an advanced solid tumor such as melanoma, head and neck, liver or kidney cancer. This CDR3 reads CASSSPRTGGVTEAFF. For the CDR3, the DNA is TGTGCCAGCAGTTCCCCCAGGACAGGGGGTGTCACTGAAGCTTTCTTT.